Below are 10 T cell receptor beta chains sequenced from a single sample in a study of blood T cells in healthy people across ages. Primed by a sample-barcoded 5' primer and a J-beta primer mix, a second PCR proceeded for 7 to 11 cycles. MiXCR, run by TCRdb on the 5' RACE reads, gives a single entry per CDR3 protein. Counted here are some 1.1 million distinct CDR3 sequences, 35% to 45% occurring once; the ten biggest clones make up approximately 14%. Sequencing was performed on blood. Receptors were obtained from a man aged 18-30 years in good health.

The gene calls are TRBV20-1 and TRBJ1-5; 8 bases fit TRBD1. Germline values: CDR1 DFQATT, CDR2 SNEGSKA (reference sequence). The CDR3 length is 15 residues. J gave up 6 bases and V 3 bases, and 10 bases lay outside the gene matches. This CDR3 is CSARPRGPSVQPQHF. The CDR3 DNA sequence: TGCAGTGCTAGGCCCAGGGGGCCCTCGGTTCAGCCCCAGCATTTT.

J is TRBJ2-7 and V is TRBV11-2; TRBD1 is a possible D gene (6 bases). This CDR3 has 17 residues. CDR1 is SGHAT and CDR2 is FQNNGV in the germline V gene. V dropped 1 base and J dropped 5 bases, with 21 bases sitting between them. The CDR3 protein is CASSLATGRPLWDEQYF. The CDR3 region has the DNA TGTGCCAGCAGCTTAGCAACAGGGCGGCCGCTTTGGGACGAGCAGTACTTC.

This clonotype has just a few counts. CDR3 nucleotide sequence: TGTGCCAGTATGAGCGGGACAGGGCCGAACACTGAAGCTTTCTTT. Protein product: CASMSGTGPNTEAFF. This rearrangement joins TRBV19 to TRBJ1-1; 9 positions match TRBD1. The CDR3 runs to 15 residues. Unmatched junction bases numbered 7, after V lost 7 bases and J lost 1 base. From germline, CDR1 is LNHDA and CDR2 SQIVND (reference sequence). Using reference TRBV19 and TRBJ1-1 for the parts outside the CDR3, the full variable domain is DGGITQSPKYLFRKEGQNVTLSCEQNLNHDAMYWYRQDPGQGLRLIYYSQIVNDFQKGDIAEGYSVSREKKESFPLTVTSAQKNPTAFYLCASMSGTGPNTEAFFGQGTRLTVV.

V is TRBV7-2 and J is TRBJ2-1; D ambiguous. The V gene lost 5 bases and the J gene lost 9 bases, with 11 bases spanning the gap. There are 12 residues in the CDR3. Germline CDR1 reads SGHTA; CDR2 reads FQGNSA. The CDR3 region is CASSPFIGEQFF. The CDR3 coding sequence is TGTGCCAGCAGCCCTTTTATAGGTGAGCAGTTCTTC. The full variable domain, rest sourced from reference TRBV7-2 and TRBJ2-1, is GAGVSQSPSNKVTEKGKDVELRCDPISGHTALYWYRQSLGQGLEFLIYFQGNSAPDKSGLPSDRFSAERTGGSVSTLTIQRTQQEDSAVYLCASSPFIGEQFFGPGTRLTVL.

The chain uses TRBV2 and TRBJ2-6, with D unresolved. This CDR3 region has 15 residues. Per the germline V gene, CDR1 is SNHLY and CDR2 is FYNNEI. The V end was cut by 7 bases, the J end by 2 bases, with 12 bases between. CDR3 amino acids: CASNIGRAGANVLTF. DNA for the CDR3: TGTGCCAGCAATATTGGTAGGGCTGGGGCCAACGTCCTGACTTTC.

The V call is TRBV20-1, the J call TRBJ1-4; TRBD1 might be the D (5 bases). V dropped 5 bases and J dropped 3 bases, with 16 bases sitting between them. The CDR3 is 15 residues long. CDR1 is DFQATT and CDR2 is SNEGSKA in the germline V gene (reference sequence). The CDR3 here is CSAGPSGGANEKLFF. CDR3 coding DNA: TGCAGTGCTGGGCCCTCTGGGGGTGCTAATGAAAAACTGTTTTTT.

The chain is built from TRBV15 and TRBJ2-1; D gene ambiguous. Germline V gene data show CDR1 as LNHNV and CDR2 as YYDKDF (reference sequence). V lost 1 base and J 10 bases, leaving 11 bases between the germline ends. This CDR3 is 13 amino acids long. CDR3 region: CATSRGRASEQFF. DNA for the CDR3: TGTGCCACCAGCAGAGGTCGAGCAAGCGAGCAGTTCTTC.

A few counts support this clonotype. The rearrangement links TRBV6-5 to TRBJ1-2, with no clear D. Germline values: CDR1 MNHEY, CDR2 SVGAGI. Between the trimmed V and J ends, which lost 5 bases and 0 bases, there was a span of 7 bases. This CDR3 is 13 amino acids long. In DNA form, the CDR3 reads TGTGCCAGCAGTATAAGTCCTAACTATGGCTACACCTTC. Protein product: CASSISPNYGYTF.

A few counts support this clonotype. The V and J genes are TRBV2 and TRBJ2-5, with TRBD1 identical over 8 bases. This CDR3 is built from 14 residues. Losses at the gene ends were 4 bases for V and 5 bases for J; bases not matched to a gene: 6. In germline, CDR1 is SNHLY, CDR2 FYNNEI. CDR3 sequence: CASSARTGYETQYF. The CDR3 DNA is TGTGCCAGCAGTGCCCGGACAGGGTATGAGACCCAGTACTTC.

The rearrangement uses TRBV15 and TRBJ1-1, with unresolved D. The V end lost 1 base, the J end lost 4 bases, and 10 bases lay between the germline ends. The germline CDR1 and CDR2 sequences are LNHNV and YYDKDF (reference sequence). The CDR3 totals 14 residues. Here the CDR3 reads CATSRGREGTEAFF. In nucleotides, the CDR3 is TGTGCCACCAGCAGAGGTCGGGAGGGCACTGAAGCTTTCTTT. Full variable domain (remainder filled in from reference TRBV15 and TRBJ1-1): DAMVIQNPRYQVTQFGKPVTLSCSQTLNHNVMYWYQQKSSQAPKLLFHYYDKDFNNEADTPDNFQSRRPNTSFCFLDIRSPGLGDTAMYLCATSRGREGTEAFFGQGTRLTVV.